This T cell receptor (beta chain) was sequenced in a study of a mutant IDH1 vaccine in newly diagnosed glioma. Sequencing used immunoSEQ multiplex PCR; TCRdb keeps in-frame clones, though not all of them. The sample has 55,000 or so clones; about four fifths are singletons. The time point: week 23, last vaccination. It was 300 ug of mutant IDH1 20-mer peptide that made up each vaccine dose, given with topical imiquimod. About this clone: As yet, its antigen is unknown.

Sequences were derived from PBMCs, sampled from a glioma patient whose treatment included an IDH1 peptide vaccine. This clonotype was obtained from a man aged 40-49 years with glioma.

The CDR3 sequence is CASSPFNRGPRLSYEQYF. The CDR3 DNA reads TGTGCCAGCAGCCCGTTTAATAGGGGCCCCAGGCTCTCCTACGAGCAGTACTTC. This chain joins TRBV7-8 and TRBJ2-7, with D perhaps matching TRBD1 (5 bases). Per the germline V gene, CDR1 is SGHVS and CDR2 is FQNEAQ. The CDR3 loop spans 18 amino acids. The V gene lost 5 bases and the J gene lost 0 bases, with 23 bases spanning the gap.